This T cell receptor (beta chain) is drawn from a study of shared clonotypes between healthy human individuals. Sequencing used immunoSEQ multiplex PCR; TCRdb keeps in-frame clones, though not all of them. This table holds more than 1 million clones, around 78% found once. The CDR3 has 11 residues. V lost 5 bases and J 5 bases, leaving 6 bases between the germline ends. The germline CDR1 and CDR2 sequences are SGHTA and FQGNSA. Of note for this clone: The same CDR3 is also encoded by other DNA sequences in this sample.

V gene TRBV7-2 combines with J gene TRBJ2-5; no reliable D call. The clonotype comes from a young man in good health. Some clones in this sample may be carry-over from other donors' samples. Sequenced: memory CD4+ T cells from PBMCs. Subset meaning: CD45RA-negative fraction. The CDR3 is CASSPRETQYF. As DNA, the CDR3 is TGTGCCAGCAGCCCGCGGGAGACCCAGTACTTC.